Listed below are T cell receptor beta chains from one sample, sequenced in a study of shared clonotypes between healthy human individuals. Sequenced by immunoSEQ multiplex PCR; TCRdb stores in-frame clones only, minus some. Of around 700,000 clones listed, 72% are singletons. The sample comprised memory CD4+ T cells sorted from blood. The source of these receptors is a young woman in good health. CDR3s include the opening cysteine and the closing phenylalanine or tryptophan. The order of the fields is clone size, V gene, J gene, D gene, CDR3 DNA, CDR3 protein. D genes are given only for firm matches. Clone size, where shown, is once, few, many, or a class for clones that have expanded.

NA	TRBV27	TRBJ1-5	NA	TGTGCCAGCAGTTTAGACCCGATCCGGAGGGCCCTCTTCAATCAGCCCCAGCATTTT	CASSLDPIRRALFNQPQHF
NA	TRBV9	TRBJ2-2	NA	TGTGCCAGCAGCGTAGCTACCGGGGGCGCTTCTCCCGGGGAGCTGTTTTTT	CASSVATGGASPGELFF
NA	TRBV29-1	TRBJ2-1	TRBD1	TGCAGCGTTCCCCCAGGGGGCAATGAGCAGTTCTTC	CSVPPGGNEQFF
NA	TRBV28	TRBJ1-5	TRBD1	TGTGCCAGCAGCCGGACAGGCACATATAGCAATCAGCCCCAGCATTTT	CASSRTGTYSNQPQHF
NA	TRBV2	TRBJ2-1	NA	TGTGCCAGCAGTGAAATGGTCGGAGCAGGAGAGCAGTTCTTC	CASSEMVGAGEQFF
NA	TRBV27	TRBJ2-6	NA	TGTGCCAGCAGAGTAATCTCTGGGGCCAACGTCCTGACTTTC	CASRVISGANVLTF
few	TRBV28	TRBJ1-2	NA	TGTGCCAGCAGCCTCGGCCACTATGGCTACACCTTC	CASSLGHYGYTF
NA	TRBV19	TRBJ2-2	TRBD2	TGTGCCAGTAGCTACCCTAGCGGGAGCAACACCGGGGAGCTGTTTTTT	CASSYPSGSNTGELFF
few	TRBV10-2	TRBJ2-1	TRBD1	TGCGCCAGCAGTGCTCCGACAGGGGGCTACAATGAGCAGTTCTTC	CASSAPTGGYNEQFF
NA	TRBV28	TRBJ2-7	NA	TGTGCCAGCAGTTTAAATTCCCAGTACTACGAGCAGTACTTC	CASSLNSQYYEQYF
NA	TRBV4-1	TRBJ1-2	NA	TGCGCCAGCAGCCCACAGGGACGACGGGAGCGTGGCTACACCTTC	CASSPQGRRERGYTF
NA	TRBV10-2	TRBJ2-5	TRBD2	TGCGCCAGCAGAGGGACTAGCGGGAGCGAGACCCAGTACTTC	CASRGTSGSETQYF
NA	TRBV7-8	TRBJ2-7	TRBD2	TGTGCCAGCAGCGGAGCGGGAGTTTCCTCCTACGAGCAGTACTTC	CASSGAGVSSYEQYF
once	TRBV7-3	TRBJ2-1	NA	TGTGCCAGCAGCCCCCGTTCCGGGAACGTTGGCGATGAGCAGTTCTTC	CASSPRSGNVGDEQFF
once	TRBV28	TRBJ1-5	TRBD1	TGTGCCAGCAGCCCCGGGACAGGTGGCAATCAGCCCCAGCATTTT	CASSPGTGGNQPQHF
NA	TRBV5-1	TRBJ2-1	TRBD2	TGCGCCAGCAGCCCAGAGAGCGGGACGCCCTACAATGAGCAGTTCTTC	CASSPESGTPYNEQFF
few	TRBV4-2	TRBJ2-7	NA	TGTGCCAGCAGCCAAGATTTTTCGGGCGGAACCTACGAGCAGTACTTC	CASSQDFSGGTYEQYF
NA	TRBV7-9	TRBJ1-1	NA	TGTGCCAGCAGCTTGGACGTTTACTCTGAAGCTTTCTTT	CASSLDVYSEAFF
NA	TRBV6-6	TRBJ1-4	NA	TGTGCCAGCAGTTACACCCAGTCAGTTCTAGGTGAAAAACTGTTTTTT	CASSYTQSVLGEKLFF
NA	TRBV5-4	TRBJ2-7	TRBD2	TGTGCCAGCAGCCCGGGAGGGTTGAGACCATACTACGAGCAGTACTTC	CASSPGGLRPYYEQYF
once	TRBV4-1	TRBJ1-2	NA	TGCGCCAGCAGCCAGCCAAGGGTTATCAACTATGGCTACACCTTC	CASSQPRVINYGYTF
NA	TRBV15	TRBJ2-3	NA	TGTGCCACCAAGGCGGGGCAAGGGGCAACAGATACGCAGTATTTT	CATKAGQGATDTQYF
NA	TRBV29-1	TRBJ2-2	TRBD2	TGCAGCGTTACTAGCGGGACGAACACCGGGGAGCTGTTTTTT	CSVTSGTNTGELFF
once	TRBV6-5	TRBJ1-2	NA	TGTGCCAGCAGTTACGTAACTGGGGATGGCTACACCTTC	CASSYVTGDGYTF